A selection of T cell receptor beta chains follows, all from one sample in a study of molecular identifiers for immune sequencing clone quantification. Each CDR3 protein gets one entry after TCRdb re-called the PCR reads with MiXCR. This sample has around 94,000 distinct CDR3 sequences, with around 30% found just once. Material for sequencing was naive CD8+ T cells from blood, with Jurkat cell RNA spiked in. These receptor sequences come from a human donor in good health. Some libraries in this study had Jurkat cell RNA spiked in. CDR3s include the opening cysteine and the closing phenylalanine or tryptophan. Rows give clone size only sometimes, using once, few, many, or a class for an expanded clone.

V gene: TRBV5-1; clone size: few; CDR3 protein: CASSLEPGTGGYEQYF
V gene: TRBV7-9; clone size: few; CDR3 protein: CASSLGAGNTAAQYF
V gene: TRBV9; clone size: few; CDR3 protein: CASSVVSVNSEAFF
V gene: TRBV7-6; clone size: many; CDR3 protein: CASSPVGAGELFF
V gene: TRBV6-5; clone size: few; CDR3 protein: CASRDREVGTGELFF
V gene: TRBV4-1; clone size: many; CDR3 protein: CASSHLNTEAFF
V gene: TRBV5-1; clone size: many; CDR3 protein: CASSSGQGRHEQFF
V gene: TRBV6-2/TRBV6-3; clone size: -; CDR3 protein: CASTSPDSYEQYF
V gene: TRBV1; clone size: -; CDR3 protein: CTSSQVGQGRETQYF
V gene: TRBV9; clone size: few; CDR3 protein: CASSGRDYTDTQYF
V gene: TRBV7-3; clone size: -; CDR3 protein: CASSLGGTNTGELFF
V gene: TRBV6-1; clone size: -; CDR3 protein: CASSATRTSGRYNEQFF
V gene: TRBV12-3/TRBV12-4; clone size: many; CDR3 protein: CASSFLHRATDTQYF
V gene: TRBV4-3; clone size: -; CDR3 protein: CASSHSQGYSYEQYF
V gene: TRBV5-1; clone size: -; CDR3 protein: CASSLVSETPGYTF
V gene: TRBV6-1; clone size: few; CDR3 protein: CASTFPFGADTQYF
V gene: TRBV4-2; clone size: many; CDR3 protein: CASSHGTAYEQYF
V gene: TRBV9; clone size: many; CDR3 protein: CASSAGGTGELFF
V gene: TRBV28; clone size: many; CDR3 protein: CASSRDRGARTDTQYF
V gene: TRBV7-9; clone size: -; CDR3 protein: CASSDPGQVTFGEQYF
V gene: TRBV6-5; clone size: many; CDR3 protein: CASSFQGFEQYF
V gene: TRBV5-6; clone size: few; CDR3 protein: CASSPGPGGTDTQYF
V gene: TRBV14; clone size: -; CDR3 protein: CASSHPLAGNTDTQYF
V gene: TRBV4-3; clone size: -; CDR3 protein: CASSPDRMDYGYTF
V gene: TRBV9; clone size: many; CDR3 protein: CASSSRENYGYTF
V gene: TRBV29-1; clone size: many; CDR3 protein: CSVGELRTDTQYF
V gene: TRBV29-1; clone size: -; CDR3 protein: CSADGSSYNEQFF
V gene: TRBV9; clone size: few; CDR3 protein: CASSVVGTPNEQFF
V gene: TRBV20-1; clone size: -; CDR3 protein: CSARLSGPSSYNEQFF
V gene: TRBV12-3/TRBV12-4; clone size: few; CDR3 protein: CASSFGLADTQYF